This TCR beta chain was documented in a study of blood T cell repertoires in COVID-19. Authors' methods: Reference gene primer amplification gave nucleated cell count estimates. Libraries were prepared by immunoSEQ multiplex PCR; TCRdb keeps only in-frame clonotypes and omits some of them. D and trimming were read from the DNA, whereas the V and J calls and clone size are those reported in that table. The table records 200,000 or so clones, roughly 87% of them present only once. Recruitment covered under 25 US areas and drew participants whose ages spanned roughly 18 to 90 years. Germline assignment: CDR1 SGHTA and CDR2 FQGNSA. This CDR3 is built from 11 residues. Trimming pared 5 bases from V and 5 bases from J, leaving 6 bases between.

The chain recombines TRBV7-2 with TRBJ2-5; D is unresolved. The receptor was isolated from a young man who had recovered from COVID-19. The specimen sequenced was PBMCs or T cells enriched from blood (not recorded which). The CDR3 DNA reads as TGTGCCAGCAGCCTATGGGAGACCCAGTACTTC. This codes for CASSLWETQYF. Full variable domain (remainder filled in from reference TRBV7-2 and TRBJ2-5): GAGVSQSPSNKVTEKGKDVELRCDPISGHTALYWYRQSLGQGLEFLIYFQGNSAPDKSGLPSDRFSAERTGGSVSTLTIQRTQQEDSAVYLCASSLWETQYFGPGTRLLVL.